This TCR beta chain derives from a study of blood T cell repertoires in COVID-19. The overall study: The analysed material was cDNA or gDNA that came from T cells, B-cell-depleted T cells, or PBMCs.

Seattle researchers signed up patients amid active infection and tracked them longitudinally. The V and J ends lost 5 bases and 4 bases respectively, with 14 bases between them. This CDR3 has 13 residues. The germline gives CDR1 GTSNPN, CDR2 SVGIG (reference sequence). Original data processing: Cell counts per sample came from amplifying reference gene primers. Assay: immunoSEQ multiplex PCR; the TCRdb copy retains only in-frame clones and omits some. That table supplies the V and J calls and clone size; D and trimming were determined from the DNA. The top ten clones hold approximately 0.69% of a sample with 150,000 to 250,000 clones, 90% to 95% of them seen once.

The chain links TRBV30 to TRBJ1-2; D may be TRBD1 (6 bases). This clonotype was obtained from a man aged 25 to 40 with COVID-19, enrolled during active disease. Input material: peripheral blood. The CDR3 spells CAWDTTGTYGYTF. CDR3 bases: TGTGCCTGGGATACGACAGGTACCTATGGCTACACCTTC.